The 19 T cell receptor beta chains below come from one sample, sequenced in a study of T cells and Merkel cell carcinoma outcomes (dated by TCRdb to 2018 to 2020). Library method: the immunoSEQ multiplex PCR assay. The table comes from immuneACCESS by way of TCRdb, which keeps in-frame sequences with V and J called. Part of the clones is missing from these tables; in studies checked, under half for an unresolved V gene and the rest for unknown reasons. The sample contains 15,000 to 25,000 clones, over 75% of them found a single time. Approximately 2.8% of the sample rests with the top ten. Material: tumor tissue from Merkel cell carcinoma. The receptors come from a human donor with Merkel cell carcinoma.

The chain uses TRBV11-3 and TRBJ2-5; D is undetermined. Between the trimmed V and J ends, which lost 5 bases and 9 bases, there was a span of 16 bases. There are 13 residues in the CDR3. In germline, CDR1 is SGHNT, CDR2 YENEEA. In nucleotides, the CDR3 is TGTGCCAGCAGCCAACGACACCCCATGGCCCAGTACTTC. This gives the protein CASSQRHPMAQYF. The whole variable domain, remainder taken from reference TRBV11-3 and TRBJ2-5, is EAGVVQSPRYKIIEKKQPVAFWCNPISGHNTLYWYLQNLGQGPELLIRYENEEAVDDSQLPKDRFSAERLKGVDSTLKIQPAELGDSAVYLCASSQRHPMAQYFGPGTRLLVL.

The rearrangement joins TRBV25-1 to TRBJ2-7; maybe TRBD1 (6 bases). Trimming left V 3 bases short and J 5 bases short, with 17 bases between. Germline-derived CDR1 and CDR2 are MGHDK and SYGVNS. The CDR3 runs 15 residues. The CDR3 is CASSDSQGFKNEQYF. The CDR3 DNA reads as TGTGCCAGCAGTGACTCCCAGGGGTTCAAGAACGAGCAGTACTTC.

Only a few counts were recorded for this clone. The chain couples TRBV6-4 to TRBJ2-1; 11 nucleotides match TRBD2. The CDR3 is 13 amino acids. Trimming cost V 8 bases and J 8 bases; bases outside gene matches: 5. The V gene's germline CDR1 is MRHNA and CDR2 SNTAGT. The chain's CDR3 is CASASSGRDEQFF. The CDR3 coding sequence is TGTGCCAGCGCAAGTAGCGGGAGGGATGAGCAGTTCTTC.

As concerns this clone: Relative to the germline gene, one junction end is altered; a read error may explain this. This chain joins TRBV7-7 and TRBJ2-5; possibly TRBD1 or TRBD2 for D (5 bases each). The germline V gene encodes CDR1 SSHAT and CDR2 FNYEAQ (reference sequence). The CDR3 covers 14 residues. The CDR3, as DNA: TGTGCTAGCAGCCCAGGGCCTACGGGGGAGACCCAGTACTTC. It codes for CASSPGPTGETQYF.

This chain joins TRBV4-1 and TRBJ2-7; 12 bases agree with TRBD2. Unmatched junction bases numbered 22, after V lost 1 base and J lost 6 bases. The CDR3 length is 21 residues. Germline V gene lookup returns CDR1 MGHRA and CDR2 YSYEKL. CDR3 DNA sequence: TGCGCCAGCAGCCAAGGGATTCTAGCGGGAGGGCCGGGGGCTATTCCTACCGAGCAGTACTTC. This encodes CASSQGILAGGPGAIPTEQYF.

The chain links TRBV6-1 to TRBJ1-5; D is undetermined. Germline V gene lookup returns CDR1 MNHNS and CDR2 SASEGT. CDR3 size: 12 residues. V was trimmed by 2 bases and J by 5 bases, leaving 4 bases between them. Here the CDR3 reads CASSEQDQPQHF. The CDR3 nucleotides are TGTGCCAGCAGTGAACAAGATCAGCCCCAGCATTTT.

This clone was seen a handful of times. This CDR3 reads CASSHRGDEQYF. CDR3 DNA: TGTGCCAGCAGCCACAGGGGAGACGAGCAGTACTTC. The chain carries TRBV7-9 and TRBJ2-7; 7 bases map to TRBD1. Germline CDR1 SEHNR, CDR2 FQNEAQ (reference sequence). The CDR3 loop spans 12 amino acids. Trimming at V came to 5 bases and at J to 5 bases, leaving 3 bases not matched to a gene.

The chain couples TRBV7-8 to TRBJ2-3; no clear D gene. V lost 1 base and J lost 13, with 9 bases in between. The germline gives CDR1 SGHVS, CDR2 FQNEAQ. The CDR3 is made up of 11 amino acids. CDR3 sequence reads: CASSLDAQKYF. In DNA form, the CDR3 reads TGTGCCAGCAGCTTAGATGCACAAAAGTATTTT.

To note about this clone: Other DNA sequences of this sample code for an identical CDR3. This rearrangement joins TRBV6-1 to TRBJ2-7; TRBD2 aligns across 8 bases. Looked up from germline, CDR1 is MNHNS and CDR2 is SASEGT. V was clipped by 4 bases and J by 3 bases; unmatched bases: 5. CDR3 length: 14 residues. The CDR3 DNA is TGTGCCAGCAGTGGCGGGGGGAAAAGCTACGAGCAGTACTTC. Protein product: CASSGGGKSYEQYF.

V usage is TRBV11-2 and J usage is TRBJ1-1; no clear D gene. There are 14 residues in the CDR3. Germline CDR1 is SGHAT and CDR2 is FQNNGV. V was cut by 5 bases and J by 5 bases, with 15 bases left in between. The DNA of the CDR3 is TGTGCCAGCAGCCCCGGGATAGGGATTACTGAAGCTTTCTTT. Its protein product is CASSPGIGITEAFF.

The rearrangement joins TRBV7-9 to TRBJ2-1; 12 bases align to TRBD2. The CDR3 spans 15 residues. The J segment lost 8 bases and the V segment lost 7 bases, leaving 9 bases of the junction unmatched. Germline V gene data show CDR1 as SEHNR and CDR2 as FQNEAQ (reference sequence). The DNA for the CDR3 is TGTGCCAGCACCCAAAGGACTAGCGGGATCGATGAGCAGTTCTTC. Its translation: CASTQRTSGIDEQFF. The whole variable domain, filled in from reference TRBV7-9 and TRBJ2-1, reads DTGVSQNPRHKITKRGQNVTFRCDPISEHNRLYWYRQTLGQGPEFLTYFQNEAQLEKSRLLSDRFSAERPKGSFSTLEIQRTEQGDSAMYLCASTQRTSGIDEQFFGPGTRLTVL.

The count of this clone is one. This may be a read error, as it is one base from a much larger clone. The V gene is TRBV5-8, the J gene TRBJ2-6; weak D call: TRBD1 (6 bases). Germline V CDR1 and CDR2: SGHTS, YDEGEE. The CDR3 is 19 residues long. V lost 0 bases to trimming and J lost 6 bases, with 22 bases between them. CDR3 DNA sequence: TGTGCCAGCAGCTTGGCGTCGGAGAGGGGGTCCTTTGCGGCCAACGTCCTGACTTTC. Protein: CASSLASERGSFAANVLTF.

The rearrangement joins TRBV5-1 to TRBJ2-5; 12 positions agree with TRBD2. After removal of 3 bases from V and 5 bases from J, the junction contained 11 bases not matched to a gene. Germline V lookup: CDR1 SGHRS, CDR2 YFSETQ. The CDR3 is 17 amino acids. The CDR3 bases are TGCGCCAGCAGCTGGACTAGCGGGGCCCTTCGGGGTGAGACCCAGTACTTC. This codes for CASSWTSGALRGETQYF.

The chain couples TRBV11-3 to TRBJ1-1, with D unclear. The CDR3 contains 14 residues. Trimming removed 2 bases from V and 0 bases from J, with 7 bases in between. Germline V gene data show CDR1 as SGHNT and CDR2 as YENEEA. The chain's CDR3 is CASSLRGLNTEAFF. CDR3 sequence (DNA): TGTGCCAGCAGCTTAAGAGGTTTGAACACTGAAGCTTTCTTT.

This chain joins TRBV4-1 and TRBJ1-5; D not certain. Germline V gives CDR1 MGHRA, CDR2 YSYEKL. The CDR3 has 13 residues. Trimming removed 0 bases from V and 7 bases from J, with 7 bases in between. This chain's CDR3 is CASSQELTQPQHF. The CDR3 bases are TGCGCCAGCAGCCAAGAGTTGACACAGCCCCAGCATTTT.

V gene TRBV6-1 combines with J gene TRBJ2-7; 7 positions match TRBD2. J was trimmed by 1 base and V by 4 bases; bases with no gene match: 7. The CDR3 length is 15 residues. CDR1 and CDR2 (germline): MNHNS, SASEGT. The CDR3, as DNA: TGTGCCAGCAGTGCCGACAGCGGGATATCCTACGAGCAGTACTTC. As protein: CASSADSGISYEQYF.

This chain joins TRBV7-2 and TRBJ2-7, with D perhaps given as TRBD1 or TRBD2 (5 bases each). This CDR3 spans 15 amino acids. Germline V gene sequence: CDR1 SGHTA, CDR2 FQGNSA. The germline V and J ends were trimmed by 7 bases and 0 bases, with 16 bases remaining between them. CDR3 protein: CASTRGWWSSYEQYF. CDR3 sequence (DNA): TGTGCCAGCACCCGGGGCTGGTGGAGCTCCTACGAGCAGTACTTC.

This clone was seen only a few times. The chain combines TRBV5-4 with TRBJ2-5; D is uncertain. V lost 0 bases, J lost 0 bases, and 12 bases lay in between. Germline assignment: CDR1 SGHNT and CDR2 YYREEE (reference sequence). The length of the CDR3 is 16 residues. The CDR3 coding sequence is TGTGCCAGCAGCTTGGATTCCGCCCCTAACCAAGAGACCCAGTACTTC. This gives the protein CASSLDSAPNQETQYF.

The gene calls are TRBV18 and TRBJ2-1, with TRBD2 matching over 10 bases. The CDR3 contains 17 residues. Germline CDR1 KGHSH, CDR2 LQKENI. J was trimmed by 7 bases and V by 3 bases; bases with no gene match: 12. Here the CDR3 reads CASSPLQSSSGSNEQFF. For the CDR3, the DNA is TGTGCCAGCTCACCCCTCCAATCCTCTAGCGGGAGTAATGAGCAGTTCTTC.